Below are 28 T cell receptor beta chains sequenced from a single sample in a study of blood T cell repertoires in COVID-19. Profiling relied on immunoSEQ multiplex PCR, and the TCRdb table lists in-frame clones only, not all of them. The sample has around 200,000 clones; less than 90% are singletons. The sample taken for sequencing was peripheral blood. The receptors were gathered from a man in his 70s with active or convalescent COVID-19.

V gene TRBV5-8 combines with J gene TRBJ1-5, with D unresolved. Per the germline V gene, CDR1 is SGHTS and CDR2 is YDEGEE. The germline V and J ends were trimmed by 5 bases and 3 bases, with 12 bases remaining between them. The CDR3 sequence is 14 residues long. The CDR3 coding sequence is TGTGCCAGCAGGGCCGGCGGGTACAATCAGCCCCAGCATTTT. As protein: CASRAGGYNQPQHF.

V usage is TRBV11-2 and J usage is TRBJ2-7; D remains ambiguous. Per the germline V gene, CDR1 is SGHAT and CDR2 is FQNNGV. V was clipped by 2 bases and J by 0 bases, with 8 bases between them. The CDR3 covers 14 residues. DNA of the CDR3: TGTGCCAGCAGCTTAACCAGCGCCTCCTACGAGCAGTACTTC. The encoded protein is CASSLTSASYEQYF.

The CDR3 DNA reads TGTGCCAGCAGCTTGCCGACAGGGCGGGAGACCCAGTACTTC. It specifies CASSLPTGRETQYF. The chain joins TRBV28 to TRBJ2-5, with TRBD1 identical over 7 bases. This CDR3 has 14 amino acids. Germline CDR1 MDHEN, CDR2 SYDVKM. V lost 6 bases and J lost 5; bases outside the gene matches: 9.

The CDR3 reads CASSTNFAGTGVYGYTF. CDR3 DNA sequence: TGTGCCAGTAGTACTAATTTTGCCGGGACAGGGGTCTATGGCTACACCTTC. The chain links TRBV19 to TRBJ1-2, with 10 bases aligning to TRBD1. Per the germline V gene, CDR1 is LNHDA and CDR2 is SQIVND (reference sequence). V lost 4 bases to trimming and J lost 4 bases; unmatched junction nucleotides: 12. The CDR3 covers 17 residues. Full variable domain (missing parts from reference TRBV19 and TRBJ1-2): DGGITQSPKYLFRKEGQNVTLSCEQNLNHDAMYWYRQDPGQGLRLIYYSQIVNDFQKGDIAEGYSVSREKKESFPLTVTSAQKNPTAFYLCASSTNFAGTGVYGYTFGSGTRLTVV.

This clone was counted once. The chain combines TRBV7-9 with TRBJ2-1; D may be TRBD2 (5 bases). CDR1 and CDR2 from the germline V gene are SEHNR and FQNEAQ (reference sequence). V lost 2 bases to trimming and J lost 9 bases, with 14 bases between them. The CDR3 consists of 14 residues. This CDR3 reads CASSLSGARVEQFF. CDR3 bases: TGTGCCAGCAGCTTAAGCGGAGCGCGTGTTGAGCAGTTCTTC.

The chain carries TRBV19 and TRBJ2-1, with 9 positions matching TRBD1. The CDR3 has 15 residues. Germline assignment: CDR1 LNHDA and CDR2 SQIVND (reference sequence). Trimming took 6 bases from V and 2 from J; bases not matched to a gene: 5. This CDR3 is CASSPGDRAYNEQFF. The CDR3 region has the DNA TGTGCCAGTAGCCCAGGGGACAGGGCCTACAATGAGCAGTTCTTC. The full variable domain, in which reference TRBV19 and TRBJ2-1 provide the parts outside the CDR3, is DGGITQSPKYLFRKEGQNVTLSCEQNLNHDAMYWYRQDPGQGLRLIYYSQIVNDFQKGDIAEGYSVSREKKESFPLTVTSAQKNPTAFYLCASSPGDRAYNEQFFGPGTRLTVL.

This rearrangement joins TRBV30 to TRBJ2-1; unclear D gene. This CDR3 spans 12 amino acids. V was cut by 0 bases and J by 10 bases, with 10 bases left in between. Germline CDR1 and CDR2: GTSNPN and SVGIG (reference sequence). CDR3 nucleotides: TGTGCCTGGAGTGTACTAAGATGGGAGCAGTTCTTC. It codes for CAWSVLRWEQFF.

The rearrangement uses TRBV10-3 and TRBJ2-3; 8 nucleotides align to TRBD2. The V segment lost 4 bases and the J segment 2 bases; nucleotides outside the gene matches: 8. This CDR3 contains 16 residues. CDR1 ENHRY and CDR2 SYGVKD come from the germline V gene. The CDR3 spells CAISALPSGHTDTQYF. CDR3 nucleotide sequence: TGTGCCATCAGTGCGCTTCCTAGCGGGCACACAGATACGCAGTATTTT.

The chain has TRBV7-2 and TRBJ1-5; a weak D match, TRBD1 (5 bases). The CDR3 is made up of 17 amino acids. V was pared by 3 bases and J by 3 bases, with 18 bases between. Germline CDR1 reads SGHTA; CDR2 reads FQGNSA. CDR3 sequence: CASSLKSYAGDNQPQHF. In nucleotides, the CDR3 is TGTGCCAGCAGCTTGAAGTCTTATGCGGGGGACAATCAGCCCCAGCATTTT. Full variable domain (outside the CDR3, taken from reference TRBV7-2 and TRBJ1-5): GAGVSQSPSNKVTEKGKDVELRCDPISGHTALYWYRQSLGQGLEFLIYFQGNSAPDKSGLPSDRFSAERTGGSVSTLTIQRTQQEDSAVYLCASSLKSYAGDNQPQHFGDGTRLSIL.

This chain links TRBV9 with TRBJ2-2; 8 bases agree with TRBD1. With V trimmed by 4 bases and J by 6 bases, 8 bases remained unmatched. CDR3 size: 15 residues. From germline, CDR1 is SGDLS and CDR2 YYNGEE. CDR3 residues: CASSSRTGRAGELFF. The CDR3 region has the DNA TGTGCCAGCAGCTCAAGGACAGGGCGCGCCGGGGAGCTGTTTTTT.

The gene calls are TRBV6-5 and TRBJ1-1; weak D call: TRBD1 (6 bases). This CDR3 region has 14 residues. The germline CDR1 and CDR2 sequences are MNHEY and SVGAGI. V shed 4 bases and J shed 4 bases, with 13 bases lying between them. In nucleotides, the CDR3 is TGTGCCAGCAGTTGGGTCAGGGGCACCACTGAAGCTTTCTTT. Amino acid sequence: CASSWVRGTTEAFF.

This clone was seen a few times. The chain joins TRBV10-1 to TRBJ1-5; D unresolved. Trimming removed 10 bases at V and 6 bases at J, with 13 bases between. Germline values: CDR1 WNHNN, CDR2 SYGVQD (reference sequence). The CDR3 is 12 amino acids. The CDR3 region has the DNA TGCGCCACATACTCACGGGTTCAGCCCCAGCATTTT. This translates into CATYSRVQPQHF.

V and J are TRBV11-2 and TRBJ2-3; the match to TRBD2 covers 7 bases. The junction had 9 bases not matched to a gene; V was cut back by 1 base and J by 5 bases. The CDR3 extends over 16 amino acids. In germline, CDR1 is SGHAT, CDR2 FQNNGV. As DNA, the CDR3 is TGTGCCAGCAGCTTAGGTGGCGGGAGAGGTAAAGATACGCAGTATTTT. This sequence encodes CASSLGGGRGKDTQYF.

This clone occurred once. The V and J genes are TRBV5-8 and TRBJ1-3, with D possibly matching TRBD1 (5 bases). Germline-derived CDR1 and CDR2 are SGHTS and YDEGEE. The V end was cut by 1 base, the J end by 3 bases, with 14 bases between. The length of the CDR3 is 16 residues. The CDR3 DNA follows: TGTGCCAGCAGCTTGTCCCAGGGTAGAGATGGAAACACCATATATTTT. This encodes CASSLSQGRDGNTIYF.

This chain's CDR3 is CASSLVPTGNYGYTF. In nucleotides, the CDR3 is TGCGCCAGCAGCTTGGTTCCCACGGGAAACTATGGCTACACCTTC. The rearrangement uses TRBV5-1 and TRBJ1-2; D is unresolved. V lost 0 bases to trimming and J lost 2 bases, with 11 bases between them. The germline CDR1 and CDR2 sequences are SGHRS and YFSETQ. This CDR3 is 15 amino acids long.

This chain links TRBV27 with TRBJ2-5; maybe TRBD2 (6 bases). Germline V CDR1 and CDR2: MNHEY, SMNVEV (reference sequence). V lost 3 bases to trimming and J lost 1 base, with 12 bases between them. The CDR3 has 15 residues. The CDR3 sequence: CASSLRRGFQETQYF. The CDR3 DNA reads TGTGCCAGCAGTTTGAGGCGGGGATTCCAAGAGACCCAGTACTTC.

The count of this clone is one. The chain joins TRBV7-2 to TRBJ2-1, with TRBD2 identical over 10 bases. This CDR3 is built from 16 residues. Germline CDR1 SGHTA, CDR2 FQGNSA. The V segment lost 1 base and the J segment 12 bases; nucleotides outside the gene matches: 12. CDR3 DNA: TGTGCCAGCAGCTTAGATCCGGCTAGCGGGAGACTTATGCAGTTCTTC. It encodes CASSLDPASGRLMQFF.

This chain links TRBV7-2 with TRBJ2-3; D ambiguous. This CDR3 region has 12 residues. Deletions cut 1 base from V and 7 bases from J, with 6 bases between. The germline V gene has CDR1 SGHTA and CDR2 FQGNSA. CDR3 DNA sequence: TGTGCCAGCAGCTTAGGGTACTATACGCAGTATTTT. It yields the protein CASSLGYYTQYF.

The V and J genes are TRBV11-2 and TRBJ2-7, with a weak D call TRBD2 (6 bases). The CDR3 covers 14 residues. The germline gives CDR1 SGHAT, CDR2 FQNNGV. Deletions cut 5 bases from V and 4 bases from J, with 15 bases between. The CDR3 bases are TGTGCCAGCAGCGTCAGTTCCGGGAGATACGAGCAGTACTTC. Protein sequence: CASSVSSGRYEQYF.

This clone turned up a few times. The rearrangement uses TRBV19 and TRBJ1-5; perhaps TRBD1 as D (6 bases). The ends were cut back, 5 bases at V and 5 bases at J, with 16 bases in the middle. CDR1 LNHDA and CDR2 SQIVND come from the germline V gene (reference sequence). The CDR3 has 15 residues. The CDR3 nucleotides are TGTGCCAGTAGTCCTTCGACAGGAGACTATCAGCCCCAGCATTTT. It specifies CASSPSTGDYQPQHF.

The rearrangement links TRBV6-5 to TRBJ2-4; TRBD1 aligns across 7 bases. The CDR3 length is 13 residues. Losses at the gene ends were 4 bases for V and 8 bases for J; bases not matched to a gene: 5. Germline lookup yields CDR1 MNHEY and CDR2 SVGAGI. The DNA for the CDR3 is TGTGCCAGCAGTTCGGGACAGATCCACATTCAGTACTTC. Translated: CASSSGQIHIQYF.

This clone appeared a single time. CDR3 nucleotide sequence: TGTGCCAGCAGGAGGACGGGACAGGGTTACTATGGCTACACCTTC. Its translation is CASRRTGQGYYGYTF. The chain is built from TRBV6-6 and TRBJ1-2; 9 bases align to TRBD1. CDR3 size: 15 residues. In germline, CDR1 is MNHNY, CDR2 SVGAGI (reference sequence). The V gene end was trimmed by 6 bases and the J gene end by 3 bases; junction bases not matched to a gene: 8.

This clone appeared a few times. The CDR3 bases are TGCGCCAGCAGCTACAAACCGGACAGGGCCGCGTGGTTGGGCTACACCTTC. It is translated as CASSYKPDRAAWLGYTF. The V and J genes are TRBV5-1 and TRBJ1-2; 8 nucleotides match TRBD1. The CDR3 is made up of 17 amino acids. Germline V lookup: CDR1 SGHRS, CDR2 YFSETQ. V shed 3 bases and J 8 bases; nucleotides not matched to a gene: 18.

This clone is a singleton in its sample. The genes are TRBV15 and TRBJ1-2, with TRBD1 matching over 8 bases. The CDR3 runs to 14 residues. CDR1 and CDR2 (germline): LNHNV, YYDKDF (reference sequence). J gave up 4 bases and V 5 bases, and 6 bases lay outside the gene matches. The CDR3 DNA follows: TGTGCCACCAGCCGTGACAGGGGATCCTATGGCTACACCTTC. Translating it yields CATSRDRGSYGYTF.

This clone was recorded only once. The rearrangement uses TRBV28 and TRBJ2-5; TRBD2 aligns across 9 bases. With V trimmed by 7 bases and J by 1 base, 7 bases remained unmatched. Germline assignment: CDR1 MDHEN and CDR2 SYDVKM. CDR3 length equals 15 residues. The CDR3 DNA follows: TGTGCCAGCAAAAGGTGGCGGGGGGGCCAAGAGACCCAGTACTTC. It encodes CASKRWRGGQETQYF.

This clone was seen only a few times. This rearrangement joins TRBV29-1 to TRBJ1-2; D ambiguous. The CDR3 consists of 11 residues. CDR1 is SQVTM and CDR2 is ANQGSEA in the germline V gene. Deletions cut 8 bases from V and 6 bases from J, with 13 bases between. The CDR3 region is CSSREGHGYTF. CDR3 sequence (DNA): TGCAGCTCCCGGGAGGGCCATGGCTACACCTTC.

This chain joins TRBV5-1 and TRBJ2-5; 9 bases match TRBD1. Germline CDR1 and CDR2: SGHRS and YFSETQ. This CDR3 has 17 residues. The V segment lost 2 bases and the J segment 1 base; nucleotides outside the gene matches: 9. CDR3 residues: CASSLTGTGKSQETQYF. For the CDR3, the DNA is TGCGCCAGCAGCTTAACAGGGACAGGGAAATCCCAAGAGACCCAGTACTTC.

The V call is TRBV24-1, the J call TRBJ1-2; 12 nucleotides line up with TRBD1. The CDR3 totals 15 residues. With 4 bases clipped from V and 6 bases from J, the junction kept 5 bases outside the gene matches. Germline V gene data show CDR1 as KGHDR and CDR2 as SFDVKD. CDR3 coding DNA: TGTGCCACCAGTGACCCGGGACAGGGGGCAAATGGCTACACCTTC. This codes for CATSDPGQGANGYTF.